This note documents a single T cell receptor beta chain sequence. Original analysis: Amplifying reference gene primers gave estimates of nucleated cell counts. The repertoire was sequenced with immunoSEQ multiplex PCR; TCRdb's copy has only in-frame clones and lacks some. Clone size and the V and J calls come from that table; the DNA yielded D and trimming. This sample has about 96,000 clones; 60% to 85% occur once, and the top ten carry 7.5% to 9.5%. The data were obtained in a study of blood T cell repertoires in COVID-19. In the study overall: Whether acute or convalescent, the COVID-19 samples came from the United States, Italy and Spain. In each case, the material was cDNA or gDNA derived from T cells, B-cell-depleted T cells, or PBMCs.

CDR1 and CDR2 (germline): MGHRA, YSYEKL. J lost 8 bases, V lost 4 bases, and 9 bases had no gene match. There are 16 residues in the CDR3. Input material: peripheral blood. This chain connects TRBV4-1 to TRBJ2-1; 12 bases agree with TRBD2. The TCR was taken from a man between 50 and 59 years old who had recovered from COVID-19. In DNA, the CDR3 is TGCGCCAGCAGCCGGACAGGACTAGCGGGGTACGATGAGCAGTTCTTC. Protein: CASSRTGLAGYDEQFF.